The clone carrying this T cell receptor (beta chain) showed up just once. Its antigen is not known. The sample comes from a study of shared clonotypes between healthy human individuals. Naivety among CD8 cells was defined by CD45RO negativity and positive CCR7 selection, thereby excluding terminally differentiated effector memory CD45RA+ cells. None of the donors, who were healthy HIV-negative adults, had recently had acute infections or vaccinations. The donors were all Caucasian adults (living in Nashville, Tennessee). Findings and caveats of the study: Estimated clonotype richness was generally higher in naive than memory subsets. Approximately 4.6% of naive CD4 clonotypes were shared across a few donors.

Only in-frame clones appear in the TCRdb table, and some are missing; sequencing was by immunoSEQ multiplex PCR. This table has about 2,200,000 clones, about 93% appearing once. CDR1 is MNHEY, CDR2 SVGAGI, per germline. The junction had 6 bases not matched to a gene; V was cut back by 6 bases and J by 3 bases. This CDR3 region has 14 residues. This TCR was recovered from a man aged 18 to 30 in good health. Some clones in this sample may be carry-over from other donors' samples. Sequenced sample: naive CD8+ T cells from PBMCs. The genes are TRBV6-5 and TRBJ2-7; TRBD1 matches at 9 bases. CDR3 coding DNA: TGTGCCAGCAGGGAGCGGGACAGGGACTACGAGCAGTACTTC. This translates into CASRERDRDYEQYF.